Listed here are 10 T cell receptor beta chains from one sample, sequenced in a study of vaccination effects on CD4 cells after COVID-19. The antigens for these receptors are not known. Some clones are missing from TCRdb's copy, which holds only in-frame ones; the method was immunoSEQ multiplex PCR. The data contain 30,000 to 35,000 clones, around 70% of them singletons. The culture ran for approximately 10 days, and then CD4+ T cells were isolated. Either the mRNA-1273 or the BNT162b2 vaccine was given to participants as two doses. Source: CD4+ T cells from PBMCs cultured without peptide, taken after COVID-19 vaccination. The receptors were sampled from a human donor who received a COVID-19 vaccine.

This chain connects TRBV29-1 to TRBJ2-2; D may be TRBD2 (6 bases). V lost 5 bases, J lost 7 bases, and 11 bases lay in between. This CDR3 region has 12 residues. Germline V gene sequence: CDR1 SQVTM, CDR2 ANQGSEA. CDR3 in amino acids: CSVLRGGGELFF. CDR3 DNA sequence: TGCAGCGTTCTAAGGGGAGGCGGGGAGCTGTTTTTT.

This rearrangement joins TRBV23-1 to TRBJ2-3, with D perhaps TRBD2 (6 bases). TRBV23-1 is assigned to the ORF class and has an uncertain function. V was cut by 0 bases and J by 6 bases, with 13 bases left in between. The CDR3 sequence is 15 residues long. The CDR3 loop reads CASSQSRRDEDTQYF. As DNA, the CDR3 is TGCGCCAGCAGTCAATCCCGGCGGGATGAGGATACGCAGTATTTT.

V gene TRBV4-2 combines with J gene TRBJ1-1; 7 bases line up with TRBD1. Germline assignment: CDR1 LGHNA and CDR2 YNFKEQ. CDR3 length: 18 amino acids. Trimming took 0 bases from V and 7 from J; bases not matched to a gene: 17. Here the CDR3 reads CASSQDPLGSGGEYEAFF. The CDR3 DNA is TGTGCCAGCAGCCAAGACCCACTGGGGTCAGGGGGGGAATATGAAGCTTTCTTT.

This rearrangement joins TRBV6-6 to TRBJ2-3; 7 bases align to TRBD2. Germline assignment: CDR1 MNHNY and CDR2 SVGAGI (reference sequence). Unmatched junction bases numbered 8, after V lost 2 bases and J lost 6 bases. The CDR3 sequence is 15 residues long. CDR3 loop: CASSYGAGAADTQYF. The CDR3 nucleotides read TGTGCCAGCAGTTACGGCGCGGGAGCAGCGGATACGCAGTATTTT.

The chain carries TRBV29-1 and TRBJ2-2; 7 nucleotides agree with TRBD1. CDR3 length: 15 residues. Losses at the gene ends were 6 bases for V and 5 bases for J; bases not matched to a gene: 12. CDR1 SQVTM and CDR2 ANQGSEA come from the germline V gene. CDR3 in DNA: TGCAGCGTCCCGCCGGACAGGACTCCTACCGGGGAGCTGTTTTTT. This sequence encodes CSVPPDRTPTGELFF.

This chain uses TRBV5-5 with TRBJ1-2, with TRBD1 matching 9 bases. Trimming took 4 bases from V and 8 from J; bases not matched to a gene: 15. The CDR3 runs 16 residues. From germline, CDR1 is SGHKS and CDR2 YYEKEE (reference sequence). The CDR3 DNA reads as TGTGCCAGCAGCCTAACCGGGACAGGGAGGGAAGGAGGCTACACCTTC. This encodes CASSLTGTGREGGYTF.

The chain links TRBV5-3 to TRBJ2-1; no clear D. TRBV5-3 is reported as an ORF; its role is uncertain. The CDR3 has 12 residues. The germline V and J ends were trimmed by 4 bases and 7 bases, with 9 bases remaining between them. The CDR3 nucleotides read TGTGCCAGAAGCACCAGTGGGAATGAGCAGTTCTTC. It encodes CARSTSGNEQFF.

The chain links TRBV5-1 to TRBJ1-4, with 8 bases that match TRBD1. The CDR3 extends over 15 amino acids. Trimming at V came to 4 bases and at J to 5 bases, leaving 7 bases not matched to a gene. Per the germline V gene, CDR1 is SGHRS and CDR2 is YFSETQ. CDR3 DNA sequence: TGCGCCAGCAGCCTGGCTGGGACAGGAAATGAAAAACTGTTTTTT. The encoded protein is CASSLAGTGNEKLFF.

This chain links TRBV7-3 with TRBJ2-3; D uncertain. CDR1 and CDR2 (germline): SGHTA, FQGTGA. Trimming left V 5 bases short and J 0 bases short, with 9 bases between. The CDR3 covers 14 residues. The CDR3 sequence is CASSHPGSTDTQYF. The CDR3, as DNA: TGTGCCAGCAGCCACCCTGGGAGCACAGATACGCAGTATTTT.

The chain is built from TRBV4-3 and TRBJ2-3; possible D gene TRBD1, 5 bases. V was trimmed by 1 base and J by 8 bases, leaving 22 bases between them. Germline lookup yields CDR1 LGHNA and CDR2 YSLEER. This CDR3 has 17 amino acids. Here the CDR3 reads CASSQGMGTVGDGTQYF. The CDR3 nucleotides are TGCGCCAGCAGCCAAGGAATGGGCACCGTAGGGGATGGTACGCAGTATTTT.